A single sample gave rise to the 2 T cell receptor beta chains below, sequenced in a study of T cells in Graves' hyperthyroidism and ophthalmopathy. What was amplified from RNA transcripts were TCR beta CDR3 regions. The TCR CDR3 was amplified in a first-round RT-PCR using the HTBI primer set. Via MiXCR, TCRdb re-called the multiplex PCR reads, giving one row per CDR3 protein. This table has 350,000 or so distinct CDR3 sequences, 20% to 25% appearing once. The sequenced material came from blood. Every receptor here comes from a woman aged 45-60 years with Graves' hyperthyroidism.

Only a few counts were recorded for this clonotype. The chain employs TRBV7-9 and TRBJ1-2; D may be TRBD1 (6 bases). CDR1 SEHNR and CDR2 FQNEAQ come from the germline V gene (reference sequence). The ends were cut back, 5 bases at V and 7 bases at J, with 14 bases in the middle. This CDR3 is 13 amino acids long. Here the CDR3 reads CASSPPRGSGYTF. As DNA, the CDR3 is TGTGCCAGCAGCCCTCCTAGGGGGTCTGGCTACACCTTC.

This clonotype was detected ten times or more. The chain recombines TRBV6-1 with TRBJ2-1, with TRBD2 matching over 10 bases. The CDR3 runs to 18 residues. Germline V lookup: CDR1 MNHNS, CDR2 SASEGT. Trimming took 7 bases from V and 5 from J; bases not matched to a gene: 17. CDR3 region: CASTGILGAGGGHNEQFF. Written as DNA, the CDR3 is TGTGCCAGCACGGGGATTTTAGGAGCGGGAGGGGGTCACAATGAGCAGTTCTTC.